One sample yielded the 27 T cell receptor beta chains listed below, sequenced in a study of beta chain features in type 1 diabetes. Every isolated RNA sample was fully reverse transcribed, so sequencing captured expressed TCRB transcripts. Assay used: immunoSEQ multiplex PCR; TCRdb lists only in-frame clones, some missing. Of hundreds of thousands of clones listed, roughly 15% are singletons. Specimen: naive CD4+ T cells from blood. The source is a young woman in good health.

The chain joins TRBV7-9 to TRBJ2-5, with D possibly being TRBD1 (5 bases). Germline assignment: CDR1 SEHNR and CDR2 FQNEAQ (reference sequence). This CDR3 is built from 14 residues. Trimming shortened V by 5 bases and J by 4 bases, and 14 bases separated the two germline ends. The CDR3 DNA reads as TGTGCCAGCAGCCTAGGGGCAGCTACAGAGACCCAGTACTTC. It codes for CASSLGAATETQYF.

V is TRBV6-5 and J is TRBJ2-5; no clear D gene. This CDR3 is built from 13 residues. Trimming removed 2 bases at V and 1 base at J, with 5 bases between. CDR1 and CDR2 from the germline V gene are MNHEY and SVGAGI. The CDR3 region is CASSYPSQETQYF. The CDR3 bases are TGTGCCAGCAGTTACCCTAGCCAAGAGACCCAGTACTTC.

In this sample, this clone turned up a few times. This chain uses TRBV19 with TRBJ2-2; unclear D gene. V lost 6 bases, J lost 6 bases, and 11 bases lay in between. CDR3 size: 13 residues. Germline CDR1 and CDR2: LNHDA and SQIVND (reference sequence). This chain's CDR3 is CASRVTHAGELFF. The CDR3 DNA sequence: TGTGCCAGTAGAGTCACGCACGCCGGGGAGCTGTTTTTT.

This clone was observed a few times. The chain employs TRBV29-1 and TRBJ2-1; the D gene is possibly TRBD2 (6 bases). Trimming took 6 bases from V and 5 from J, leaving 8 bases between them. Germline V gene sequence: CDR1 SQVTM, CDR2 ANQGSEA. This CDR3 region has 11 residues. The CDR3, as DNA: TGCAGCGTCGCGGGGCACAATGAGCAGTTCTTC. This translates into CSVAGHNEQFF.

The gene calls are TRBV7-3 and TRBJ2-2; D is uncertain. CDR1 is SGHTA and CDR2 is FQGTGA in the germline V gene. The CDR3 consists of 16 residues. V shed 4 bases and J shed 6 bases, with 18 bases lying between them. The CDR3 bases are TGTGCCAGCAGCTCCCAGCCGACTGGGATACCCGGGGAGCTGTTTTTT. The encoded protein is CASSSQPTGIPGELFF.

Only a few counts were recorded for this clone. The DNA of the CDR3 is TGTGCCAGCAGCCAAGAAACGGCTAGCGGATACACCGGGGAGCTGTTTTTT. It specifies CASSQETASGYTGELFF. The chain links TRBV4-2 to TRBJ2-2; 7 bases match TRBD2. The CDR3 is 17 amino acids. The germline gives CDR1 LGHNA, CDR2 YNFKEQ. The J segment lost 3 bases and the V segment lost 0 bases, leaving 7 bases of the junction unmatched.

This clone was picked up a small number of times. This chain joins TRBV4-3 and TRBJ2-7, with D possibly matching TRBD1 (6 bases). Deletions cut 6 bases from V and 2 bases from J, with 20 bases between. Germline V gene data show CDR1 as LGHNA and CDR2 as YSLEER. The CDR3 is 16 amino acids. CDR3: CASSRESTGNTYEQYF. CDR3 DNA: TGCGCCAGCAGTCGAGAGTCGACAGGAAATACCTACGAGCAGTACTTC.

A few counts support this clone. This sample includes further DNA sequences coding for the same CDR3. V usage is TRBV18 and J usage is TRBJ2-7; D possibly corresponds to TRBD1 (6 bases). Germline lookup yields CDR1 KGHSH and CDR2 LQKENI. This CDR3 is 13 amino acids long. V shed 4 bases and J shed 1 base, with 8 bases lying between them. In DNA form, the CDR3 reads TGTGCCAGCTCACGGGGGCTATCCTACGAGCAGTACTTC. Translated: CASSRGLSYEQYF.

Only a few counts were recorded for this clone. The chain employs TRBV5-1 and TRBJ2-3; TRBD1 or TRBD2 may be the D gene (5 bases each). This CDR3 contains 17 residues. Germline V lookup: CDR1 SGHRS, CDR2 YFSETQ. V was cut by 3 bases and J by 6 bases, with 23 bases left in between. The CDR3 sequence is CASSSDPGTLWRDTQYF. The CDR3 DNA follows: TGCGCCAGCAGCTCCGACCCCGGGACCCTTTGGCGCGATACGCAGTATTTT. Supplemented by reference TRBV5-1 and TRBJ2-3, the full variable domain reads KAGVTQTPRYLIKTRGQQVTLSCSPISGHRSVSWYQQTPGQGLQFLFEYFSETQRNKGNFPGRFSGRQFSNSRSEMNVSTLELGDSALYLCASSSDPGTLWRDTQYFGPGTRLTVL.

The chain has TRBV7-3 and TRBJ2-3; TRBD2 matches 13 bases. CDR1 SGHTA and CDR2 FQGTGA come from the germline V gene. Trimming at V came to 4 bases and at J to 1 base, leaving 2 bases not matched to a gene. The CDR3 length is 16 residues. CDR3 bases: TGTGCCAGCAGCTCAGGACTAGCGGGGGGCACAGATACGCAGTATTTT. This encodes CASSSGLAGGTDTQYF.

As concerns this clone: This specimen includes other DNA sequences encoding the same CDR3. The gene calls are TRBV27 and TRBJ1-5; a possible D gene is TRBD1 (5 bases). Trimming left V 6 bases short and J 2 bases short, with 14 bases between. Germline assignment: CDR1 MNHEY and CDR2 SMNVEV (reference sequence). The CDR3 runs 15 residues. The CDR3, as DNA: TGTGCCAGCAGCCCTAGGGGAGGGGGCAATCAGCCCCAGCATTTT. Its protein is CASSPRGGGNQPQHF.

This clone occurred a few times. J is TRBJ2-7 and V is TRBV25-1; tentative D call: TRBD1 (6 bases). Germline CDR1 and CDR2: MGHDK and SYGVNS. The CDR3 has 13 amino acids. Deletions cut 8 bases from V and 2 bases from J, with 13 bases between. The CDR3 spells CASGITGTYEQYF. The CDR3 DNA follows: TGTGCCAGCGGGATAACAGGGACCTACGAGCAGTACTTC.

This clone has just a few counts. The CDR3: CSVSGTSGRADTGELFF. CDR3 bases: TGCAGCGTTTCCGGGACTAGCGGGAGGGCCGACACCGGGGAGCTGTTTTTT. J is TRBJ2-2 and V is TRBV29-1; TRBD2 matches at 16 bases. Germline values: CDR1 SQVTM, CDR2 ANQGSEA. The CDR3 contains 17 residues. Trimming at V came to 5 bases and at J to 3 bases, leaving 6 bases not matched to a gene.

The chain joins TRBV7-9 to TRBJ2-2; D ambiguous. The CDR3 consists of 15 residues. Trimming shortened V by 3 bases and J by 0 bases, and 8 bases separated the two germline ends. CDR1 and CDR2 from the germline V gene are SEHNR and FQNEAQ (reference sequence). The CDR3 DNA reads TGTGCCAGCAGCTTTTTCGGATCGAACACCGGGGAGCTGTTTTTT. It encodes CASSFFGSNTGELFF.

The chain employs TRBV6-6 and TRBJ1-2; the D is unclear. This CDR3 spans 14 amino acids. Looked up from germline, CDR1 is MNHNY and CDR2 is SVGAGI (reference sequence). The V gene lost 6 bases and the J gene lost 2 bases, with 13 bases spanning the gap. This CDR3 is CASSGDVANYGYTF. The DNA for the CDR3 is TGTGCCAGCAGCGGGGATGTGGCGAACTATGGCTACACCTTC.

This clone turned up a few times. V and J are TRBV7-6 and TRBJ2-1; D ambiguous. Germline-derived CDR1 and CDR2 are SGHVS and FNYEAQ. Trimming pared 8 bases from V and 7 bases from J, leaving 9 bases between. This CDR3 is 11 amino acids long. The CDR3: CASGAWNEQFF. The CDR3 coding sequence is TGTGCCAGCGGCGCGTGGAATGAGCAGTTCTTC. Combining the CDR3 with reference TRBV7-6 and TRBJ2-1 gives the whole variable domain GAGVSQSPRYKVTKRGQDVALRCDPISGHVSLYWYRQALGQGPEFLTYFNYEAQQDKSGLPNDRFSAERPEGSISTLTIQRTEQRDSAMYRCASGAWNEQFFGPGTRLTVL.

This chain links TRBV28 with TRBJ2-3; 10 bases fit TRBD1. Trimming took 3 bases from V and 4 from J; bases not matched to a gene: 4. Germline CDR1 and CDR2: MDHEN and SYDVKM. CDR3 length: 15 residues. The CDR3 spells CASSLTGGAPDTQYF. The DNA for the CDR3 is TGTGCCAGCAGTTTGACAGGGGGCGCCCCAGATACGCAGTATTTT.

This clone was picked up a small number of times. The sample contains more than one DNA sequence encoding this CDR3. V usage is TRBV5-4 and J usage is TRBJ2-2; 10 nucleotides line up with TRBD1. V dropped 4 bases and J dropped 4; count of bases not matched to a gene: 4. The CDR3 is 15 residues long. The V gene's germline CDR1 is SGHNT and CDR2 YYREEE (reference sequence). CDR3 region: CASSRQGAGTGELFF. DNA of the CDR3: TGTGCCAGCAGCCGACAGGGGGCGGGCACCGGGGAGCTGTTTTTT.

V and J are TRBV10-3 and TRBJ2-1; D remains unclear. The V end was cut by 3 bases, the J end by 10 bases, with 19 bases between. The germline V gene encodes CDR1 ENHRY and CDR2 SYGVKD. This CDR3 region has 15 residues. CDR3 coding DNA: TGTGCCATCAGTGAAGCCCACCTGGCAATCCCCGAGCAGTTCTTC. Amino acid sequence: CAISEAHLAIPEQFF.

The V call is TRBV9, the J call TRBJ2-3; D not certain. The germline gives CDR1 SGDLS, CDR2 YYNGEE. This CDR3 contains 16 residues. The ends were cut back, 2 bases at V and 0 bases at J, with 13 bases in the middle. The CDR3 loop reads CASSVTDGFSTDTQYF. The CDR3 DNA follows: TGTGCCAGCAGCGTTACCGACGGGTTTAGCACAGATACGCAGTATTTT.

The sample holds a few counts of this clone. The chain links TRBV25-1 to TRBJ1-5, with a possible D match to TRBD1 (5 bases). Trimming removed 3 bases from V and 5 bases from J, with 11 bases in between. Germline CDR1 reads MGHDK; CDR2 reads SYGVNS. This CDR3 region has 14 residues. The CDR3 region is CASSDGAAYQPQHF. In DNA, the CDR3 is TGTGCCAGCAGTGATGGGGCAGCTTATCAGCCCCAGCATTTT.

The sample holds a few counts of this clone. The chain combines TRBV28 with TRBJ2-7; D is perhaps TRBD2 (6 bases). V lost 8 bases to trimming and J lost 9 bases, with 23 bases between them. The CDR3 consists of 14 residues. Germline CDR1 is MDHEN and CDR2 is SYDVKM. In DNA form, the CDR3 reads TGTGCCAGCTTTCAACGGGAGCCCCCGCGGGGGCAGTACTTC. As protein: CASFQREPPRGQYF. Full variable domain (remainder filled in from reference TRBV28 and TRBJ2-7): DVKVTQSSRYLVKRTGEKVFLECVQDMDHENMFWYRQDPGLGLRLIYFSYDVKMKEKGDIPEGYSVSREKKERFSLILESASTNQTSMYLCASFQREPPRGQYFGPGTRLTVT.

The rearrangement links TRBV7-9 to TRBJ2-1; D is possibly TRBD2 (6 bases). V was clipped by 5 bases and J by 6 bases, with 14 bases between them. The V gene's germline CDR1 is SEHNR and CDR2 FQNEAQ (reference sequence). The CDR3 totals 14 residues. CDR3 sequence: CASSQFAGGNEQFF. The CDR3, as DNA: TGTGCCAGCAGCCAATTCGCCGGGGGCAATGAGCAGTTCTTC.

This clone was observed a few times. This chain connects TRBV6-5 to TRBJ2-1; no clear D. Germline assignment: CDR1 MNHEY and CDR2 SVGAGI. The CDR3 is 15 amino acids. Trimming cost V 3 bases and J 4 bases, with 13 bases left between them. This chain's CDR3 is CASSYDGSDYNEQFF. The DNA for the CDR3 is TGTGCCAGCAGTTATGATGGAAGCGATTACAATGAGCAGTTCTTC.

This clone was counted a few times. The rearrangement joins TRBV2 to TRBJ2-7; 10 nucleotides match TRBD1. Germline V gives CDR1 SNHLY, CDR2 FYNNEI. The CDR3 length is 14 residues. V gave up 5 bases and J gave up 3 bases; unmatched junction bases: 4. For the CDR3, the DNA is TGTGCCAGCAGTTCGGGACAGGGGATCTACGAGCAGTACTTC. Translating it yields CASSSGQGIYEQYF.

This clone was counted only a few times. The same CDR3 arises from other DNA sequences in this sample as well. The CDR3 sequence: CAIPGEGGEQFF. The DNA for the CDR3 is TGTGCCATCCCGGGGGAGGGGGGGGAGCAGTTCTTC. This rearrangement joins TRBV10-3 to TRBJ2-1; D is possibly TRBD2 (7 bases). Trimming left V 8 bases short and J 10 bases short, with 15 bases between. This CDR3 spans 12 amino acids. The germline V gene encodes CDR1 ENHRY and CDR2 SYGVKD.

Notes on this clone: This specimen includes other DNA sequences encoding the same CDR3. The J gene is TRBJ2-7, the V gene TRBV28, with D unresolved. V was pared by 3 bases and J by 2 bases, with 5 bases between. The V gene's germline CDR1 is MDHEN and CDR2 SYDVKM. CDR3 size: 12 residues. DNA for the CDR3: TGTGCCAGCAGTTTCTCCACCTACGAGCAGTACTTC. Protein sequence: CASSFSTYEQYF.